This record concerns one TCR beta chain sequence. The germline gives CDR1 MDHEN, CDR2 SYDVKM. The V gene end was trimmed by 5 bases and the J gene end by 0 bases; junction bases not matched to a gene: 5. The CDR3 sequence is 16 residues long. The sample comes from a study of OX40 agonist ivuxolimab in advanced cancers. Study at large: Partial response was recorded in three patients: one hepatocellular carcinoma and two cutaneous melanoma cases.

Only in-frame clones appear in the TCRdb table, and some are missing; sequencing was by immunoSEQ multiplex PCR. The sample records around 82,000 clones, 85% to 90% being singletons. The sample in question was CD4+ or CD8+ T cells sorted from blood, obtained in a trial of the OX40 agonist ivuxolimab. This rearrangement joins TRBV28 to TRBJ1-4; TRBD1 aligns across 8 bases. The sequence derives from an adult with an advanced solid tumor such as melanoma, head and neck, liver or kidney cancer. CDR3 protein: CASSIQGDATNEKLFF. CDR3 nucleotides: TGTGCCAGCAGTATACAGGGGGATGCAACTAATGAAAAACTGTTTTTT.